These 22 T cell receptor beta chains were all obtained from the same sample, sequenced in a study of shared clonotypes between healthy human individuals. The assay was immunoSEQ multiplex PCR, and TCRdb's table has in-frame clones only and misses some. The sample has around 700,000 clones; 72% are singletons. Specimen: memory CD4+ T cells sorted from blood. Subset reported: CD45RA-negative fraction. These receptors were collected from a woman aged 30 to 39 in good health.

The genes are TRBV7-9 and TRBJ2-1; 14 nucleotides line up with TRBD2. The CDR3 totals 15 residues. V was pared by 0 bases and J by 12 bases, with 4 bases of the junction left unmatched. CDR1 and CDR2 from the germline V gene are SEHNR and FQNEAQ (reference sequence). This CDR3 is CASSLAGTSGSLQFF. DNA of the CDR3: TGTGCCAGCAGCTTAGCAGGGACTAGCGGGAGTCTGCAGTTCTTC.

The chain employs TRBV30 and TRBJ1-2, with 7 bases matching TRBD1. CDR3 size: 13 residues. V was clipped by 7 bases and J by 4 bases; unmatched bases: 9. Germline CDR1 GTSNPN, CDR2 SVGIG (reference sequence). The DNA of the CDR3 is TGTGCCTCTAGGGGACAGCAGATCTATGGCTACACCTTC. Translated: CASRGQQIYGYTF.

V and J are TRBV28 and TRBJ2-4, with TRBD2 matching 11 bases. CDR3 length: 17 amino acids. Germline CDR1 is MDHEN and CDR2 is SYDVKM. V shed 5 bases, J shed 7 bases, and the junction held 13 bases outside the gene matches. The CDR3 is CASSPRVVAGGQNIQYF. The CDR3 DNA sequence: TGTGCCAGCAGTCCGAGGGTGGTAGCGGGAGGGCAGAACATTCAGTACTTC.

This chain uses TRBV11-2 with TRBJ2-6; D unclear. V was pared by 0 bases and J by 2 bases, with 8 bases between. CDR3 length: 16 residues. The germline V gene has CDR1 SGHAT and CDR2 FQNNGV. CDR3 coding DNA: TGTGCCAGCAGCTTAGATGCCAGTCCTGGGGCCAACGTCCTGACTTTC. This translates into CASSLDASPGANVLTF.

CDR3 DNA sequence: TGCGCCAGCAGCCTGGAGGAGGCAGGTGGCAATCAGCCCCAGCATTTT. Its translation is CASSLEEAGGNQPQHF. The chain carries TRBV5-1 and TRBJ1-5; D uncertain. Trimming took 4 bases from V and 2 from J, leaving 16 bases between them. The CDR3 consists of 16 residues. The germline CDR1 and CDR2 sequences are SGHRS and YFSETQ.

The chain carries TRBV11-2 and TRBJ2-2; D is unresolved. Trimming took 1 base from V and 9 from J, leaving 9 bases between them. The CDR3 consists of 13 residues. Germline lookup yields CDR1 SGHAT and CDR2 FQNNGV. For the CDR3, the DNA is TGTGCCAGCAGCTTAGGGAAGGTCCGGGAGCTGTTTTTT. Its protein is CASSLGKVRELFF.

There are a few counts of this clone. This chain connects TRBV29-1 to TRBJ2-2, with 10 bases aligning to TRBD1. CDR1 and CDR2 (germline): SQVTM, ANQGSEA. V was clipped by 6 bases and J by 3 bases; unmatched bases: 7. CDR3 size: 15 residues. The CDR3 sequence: CSVLRQGADTGELFF. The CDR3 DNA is TGCAGCGTACTTAGACAGGGGGCGGACACCGGGGAGCTGTTTTTT.

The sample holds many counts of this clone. The CDR3 DNA reads TGTGCCAGCAGCAAGGACTACAATGAGCAGTTCTTC. This gives the protein CASSKDYNEQFF. V gene TRBV11-2 combines with J gene TRBJ2-1; D is ambiguous. The CDR3 is 12 residues long. Deletions cut 5 bases from V and 3 bases from J, with 5 bases between. The germline CDR1 and CDR2 sequences are SGHAT and FQNNGV.

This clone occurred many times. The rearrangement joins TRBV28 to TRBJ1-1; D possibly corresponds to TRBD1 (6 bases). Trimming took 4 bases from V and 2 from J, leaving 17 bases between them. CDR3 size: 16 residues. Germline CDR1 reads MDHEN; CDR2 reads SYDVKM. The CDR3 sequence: CASSSLGGAGNTEAFF. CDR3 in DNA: TGTGCCAGCAGTTCATTGGGGGGCGCCGGAAACACTGAAGCTTTCTTT.

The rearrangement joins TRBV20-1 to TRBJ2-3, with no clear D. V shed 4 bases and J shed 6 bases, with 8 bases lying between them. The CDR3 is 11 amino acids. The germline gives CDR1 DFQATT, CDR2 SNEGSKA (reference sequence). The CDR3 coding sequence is TGCAGTGCTAAGATAGCCGATACGCAGTATTTT. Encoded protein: CSAKIADTQYF.

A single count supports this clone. CDR3 DNA: TGTGCCAGCTCACATGGACAAGTCTACGAGCAGTACTTC. This translates into CASSHGQVYEQYF. The genes are TRBV18 and TRBJ2-7; possibly TRBD1 for D (5 bases). Germline assignment: CDR1 KGHSH and CDR2 LQKENI. The CDR3 totals 13 residues. The germline V and J ends were trimmed by 4 bases and 3 bases, with 10 bases remaining between them.

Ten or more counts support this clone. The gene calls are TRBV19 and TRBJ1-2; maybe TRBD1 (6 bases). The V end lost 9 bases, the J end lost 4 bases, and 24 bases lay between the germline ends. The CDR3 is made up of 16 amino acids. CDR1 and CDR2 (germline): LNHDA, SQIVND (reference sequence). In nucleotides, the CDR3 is TGTGCCAGCCTTTTGGTGGGCCGGGACACCCTCTATGGCTACACCTTC. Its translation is CASLLVGRDTLYGYTF.

CDR3 loop: CASSPGTGSYNEQFF. In DNA, the CDR3 is TGTGCCAGCAGCCCCGGGACTGGTTCCTACAATGAGCAGTTCTTC. The V gene is TRBV9, the J gene TRBJ2-1, with a possible D match to TRBD2 (6 bases). V shed 4 bases and J shed 1 base, with 12 bases lying between them. The CDR3 spans 15 residues. Per the germline V gene, CDR1 is SGDLS and CDR2 is YYNGEE.

The CDR3 loop reads CASSSTGLSDTQYF. The CDR3 nucleotides read TGTGCCAGCAGTTCAACGGGACTATCAGATACGCAGTATTTT. This chain joins TRBV28 and TRBJ2-3, with 7 bases lining up with TRBD2. The CDR3 covers 14 residues. V lost 4 bases to trimming and J lost 4 bases; unmatched junction nucleotides: 5. CDR1 and CDR2 (germline): MDHEN, SYDVKM. The variable domain in full, completed from reference TRBV28 and TRBJ2-3, reads DVKVTQSSRYLVKRTGEKVFLECVQDMDHENMFWYRQDPGLGLRLIYFSYDVKMKEKGDIPEGYSVSREKKERFSLILESASTNQTSMYLCASSSTGLSDTQYFGPGTRLTVL.

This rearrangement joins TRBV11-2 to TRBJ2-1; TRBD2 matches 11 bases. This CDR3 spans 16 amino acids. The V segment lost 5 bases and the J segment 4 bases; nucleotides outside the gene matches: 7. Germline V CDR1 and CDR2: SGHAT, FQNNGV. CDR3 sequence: CASSRLAGRAYNEQFF. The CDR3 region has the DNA TGTGCCAGCAGCCGACTAGCGGGGCGAGCGTACAATGAGCAGTTCTTC.

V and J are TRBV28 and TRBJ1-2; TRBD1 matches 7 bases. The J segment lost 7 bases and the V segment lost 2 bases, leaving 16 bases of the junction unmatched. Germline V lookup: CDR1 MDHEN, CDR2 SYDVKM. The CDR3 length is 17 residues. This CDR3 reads CASSLRTGAVSISGYTF. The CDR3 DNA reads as TGTGCCAGCAGTTTAAGAACAGGGGCAGTGTCTATCTCTGGCTACACCTTC.

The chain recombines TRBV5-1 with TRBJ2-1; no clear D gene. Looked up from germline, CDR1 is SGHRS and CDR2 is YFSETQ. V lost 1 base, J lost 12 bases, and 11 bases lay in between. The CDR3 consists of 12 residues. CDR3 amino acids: CASSLNGFGQFF. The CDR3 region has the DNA TGCGCCAGCAGCTTGAACGGTTTCGGGCAGTTCTTC.

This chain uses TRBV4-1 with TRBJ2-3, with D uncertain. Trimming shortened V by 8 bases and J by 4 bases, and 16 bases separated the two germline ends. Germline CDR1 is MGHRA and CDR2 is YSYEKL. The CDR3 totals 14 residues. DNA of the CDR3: TGCGCCAGCTCGATGACATCCGGTTCAGATACGCAGTATTTT. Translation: CASSMTSGSDTQYF.

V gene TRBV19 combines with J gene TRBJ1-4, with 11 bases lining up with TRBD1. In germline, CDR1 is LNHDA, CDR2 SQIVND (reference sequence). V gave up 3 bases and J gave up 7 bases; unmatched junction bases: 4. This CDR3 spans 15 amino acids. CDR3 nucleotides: TGTGCCAGTAGTATTCAGGGGACAGGGGGTGAAAAACTGTTTTTT. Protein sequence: CASSIQGTGGEKLFF.

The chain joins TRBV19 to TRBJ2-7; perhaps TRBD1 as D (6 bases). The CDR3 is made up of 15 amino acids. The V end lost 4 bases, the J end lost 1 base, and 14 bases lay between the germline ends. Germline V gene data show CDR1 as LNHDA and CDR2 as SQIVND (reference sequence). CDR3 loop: CASSKLRDTSYEQYF. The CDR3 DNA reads TGTGCCAGTAGTAAACTCCGGGACACGTCCTACGAGCAGTACTTC.

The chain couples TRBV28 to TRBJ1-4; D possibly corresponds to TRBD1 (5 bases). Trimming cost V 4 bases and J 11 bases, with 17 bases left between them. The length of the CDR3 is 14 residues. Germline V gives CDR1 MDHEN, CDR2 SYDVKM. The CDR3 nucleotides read TGTGCCAGCAGTTCATCCCAGTTAGCAGGGAAACTGTTTTTT. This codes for CASSSSQLAGKLFF.

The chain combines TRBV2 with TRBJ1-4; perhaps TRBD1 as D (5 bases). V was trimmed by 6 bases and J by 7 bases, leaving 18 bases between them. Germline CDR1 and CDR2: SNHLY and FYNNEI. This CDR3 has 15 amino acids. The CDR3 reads CASSETSTQGEKLFF. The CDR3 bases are TGTGCCAGCAGCGAGACATCAACCCAGGGTGAAAAACTGTTTTTT.